This T cell receptor (beta chain) was profiled in a study of neoadjuvant anti-PD-1 for oral cavity cancer. Regarding this clone: Antigen: not known.

Regarding the study as a whole: Higher pretreatment blood Treg/Th17 ratios correlated with higher pretreatment blood and lower post-treatment tumor TCRbeta clonality.

This CDR3 has 15 residues. Trimming took off 0 bases at V and 4 bases at J, with 14 bases between the two ends. Germline CDR1 is SGHKS and CDR2 is YYEKEE (reference sequence). Here immunoSEQ multiplex PCR was the method, and the copy in TCRdb shows in-frame clones only, minus some. Found here are 55,000 to 75,000 clones, roughly nine tenths of them singletons; the top ten hold 2.5% to 3.5%. Described time point: after neoadjuvant nivolumab, at surgical resection. These oral cavity squamous cell carcinomas were HPV-negative and locally advanced. The input for sequencing was PBMCs, taken after nivolumab (anti-PD-1) treatment. This clonotype was obtained from a person aged 40 to 85 with oral cavity squamous cell carcinoma. The rearrangement uses TRBV5-5 and TRBJ2-7; D might be TRBD1 (5 bases). The CDR3 reads CASSLGAGLFYEQYF. The CDR3 region has the DNA TGTGCCAGCAGCTTGGGGGCAGGGTTATTTTACGAGCAGTACTTC.